This TCR beta chain was sequenced during a study of control samples from healthy donors and cancer patients. The data were produced by immunoSEQ multiplex PCR, yet TCRdb's version contains in-frame clones alone and is incomplete. The data contain tens of thousands of clones, more than 75% of them singletons. Sequenced: blood. This TCR derives from a woman aged 50 to 65 in good health.

DNA for the CDR3: TGTGCCAGCAGAGGAGCCCGCACAGATACGCAGTATTTT. Residues: CASRGARTDTQYF. This chain links TRBV11-2 with TRBJ2-3, with D unresolved. Germline CDR1 and CDR2: SGHAT and FQNNGV. Trimming cost V 6 bases and J 1 base, with 8 bases left between them. This CDR3 has 13 residues.